Listed below are T cell receptor beta chains from one sample, sequenced in a study of blood T cell repertoires in COVID-19. Assay used: immunoSEQ multiplex PCR; TCRdb lists only in-frame clones, some missing. The sample lists a few hundred thousand clones; 84% were seen once. Sequences were obtained from PBMCs or T cells enriched from blood (not recorded which). These receptors were taken from a man aged 50 to 60 who had recovered from COVID-19. CDR3s include the opening cysteine and the closing phenylalanine or tryptophan.

V gene,J gene,CDR3 protein
TRBV5-1,TRBJ2-6,CASSLLTGPGANVLTF
TRBV18,TRBJ1-3,CASSPPQAGNTIYF
TRBV4-2,TRBJ2-1,CASSQDLAGGYNEQFF
TRBV24-1,TRBJ2-7,CATSDSGQPFYEQYF
TRBV15,TRBJ2-7,CATSRDRGNYEQYF
TRBV7-9,TRBJ2-3,CASSPQSTDTQYF
TRBV7-9,TRBJ2-1,CASSALKVTSGKSEQFF
TRBV10-1,TRBJ1-5,CASSSQGNQPQHF
TRBV5-5,TRBJ2-1,CASSSGGPSYNEQFF
TRBV7-8,TRBJ2-1,CASSSRAGTPSPRTYNEQFF
TRBV7-9,TRBJ1-2,CASSLRDGRAYTF
TRBV7-3,TRBJ1-1,CASSLYRSTEAFF
TRBV10-3,TRBJ2-7,CAITPAGGFPLEQYF
TRBV6-5,TRBJ2-1,CASLRLAYNEQFF
TRBV11-2,TRBJ1-1,CASSLARDGEAFF
TRBV5-1,TRBJ1-6,CASEAGQGDSPLHF
TRBV11-2,TRBJ2-3,CASSFKRLAGVADTQYF
TRBV11-2,TRBJ1-4,CASSPGHWPTNEKLFF
TRBV4-1,TRBJ2-5,CASSQLHPGLGQETQYF
TRBV4-3,TRBJ2-5,CASSQDRDGRETQYF
TRBV11-2,TRBJ2-7,CASSSLQGFGTYEQYF
TRBV5-6,TRBJ2-1,CASSLGGLGGEQFF
TRBV15,TRBJ1-5,CATSRDNQPQHF
TRBV18,TRBJ2-2,CASSPSPTSAPGELFF
TRBV30,TRBJ1-5,CAWSSRGNQPQHF
TRBV7-2,TRBJ1-2,CASSSELGGYTF
TRBV7-2,TRBJ2-2,CASSQGRAGELFF
TRBV29-1,TRBJ2-1,CSVDRQGASEQFF
TRBV6-4,TRBJ1-6,CASREDSSYNSPLHF
TRBV7-8,TRBJ2-5,CASSGAGLPGETQYF
TRBV12-5,TRBJ1-1,CASGPAPSINMNTEAFF
TRBV10-3,TRBJ2-3,CAITPGGSSTDTQYF
TRBV11-3,TRBJ1-6,CASSARTAPLHF
TRBV7-8,TRBJ1-6,CASSLALGGRGPLHF
TRBV19,TRBJ1-1,CASTTGRGADTEAFF
TRBV5-1,TRBJ2-7,CASSTTGGGYEQYF
TRBV2,TRBJ1-4,CASSLGQGTLGSF
TRBV7-8,TRBJ2-2,CASSPRLVIEVRANTGELFF
TRBV2,TRBJ2-3,CASSSTAGVSTQYF
TRBV6-5,TRBJ2-7,CASEPVDDYEQYF
TRBV5-4,TRBJ2-7,CASSLPGGSYEQYF
TRBV29-1,TRBJ1-1,CSVKPPGDRTEAFF
TRBV7-3,TRBJ2-3,CASSYQGSTDTQYF
TRBV5-1,TRBJ1-5,CASSLGPSRNQPQHF
TRBV6-5,TRBJ2-2,CASSPWDSRPGELFF
TRBV7-2,TRBJ2-7,CASSRTGTSGSYEQYF
TRBV19,TRBJ1-1,CASPPPGQGTFRNTEAFF
TRBV5-6,TRBJ1-2,CASSLSATGEVYGYTF
TRBV19,TRBJ1-3,CASSIGGSGNTIYF
TRBV3-1/TRBV3-2,TRBJ1-1,CASSLQWRDTEAFF
TRBV11-2,TRBJ2-1,CASSYRGLAGASQFF
TRBV18,TRBJ2-2,CASSHPLDTGELFF
TRBV19,TRBJ1-5,CASSIGQGVNQPQHF
TRBV9,TRBJ2-5,CASSLRDRWQETQYF
TRBV12-5,TRBJ1-4,CASGLGQAVFTEKLFF
TRBV19,TRBJ1-6,CASSAIRQGKNSPLHF